The 18 T cell receptor beta chains reported below all come from one sample, sequenced in a study of CD8 T cells in Susac syndrome. A quantity of about 0.45 to 1 ug RNA underwent reverse transcription using random hexamers. TCRdb passed the immunoSEQ multiplex PCR reads through MiXCR, listing each CDR3 protein once. Among more than 80,000 distinct CDR3 sequences listed, roughly 94% were seen once. The sequencing sample was made of CD8+ T cells from PBMCs. These receptors were collected from a human donor with Susac syndrome.

This chain uses TRBV12-3 or TRBV12-4 with TRBJ2-7, with a possible D match to TRBD2 (5 bases). The V end was cut by 5 bases, the J end by 6 bases, with 14 bases between. CDR3 size: 13 residues. CDR3 nucleotide sequence: TGTGCCAGCAGTCCGAGAGGGAATAGCGAGCAGTACTTC. Its translation: CASSPRGNSEQYF.

The V call is TRBV4-2, the J call TRBJ2-7; TRBD1 agrees at 7 bases. The germline V gene has CDR1 LGHNA and CDR2 YNFKEQ. The CDR3 runs 17 residues. Losses at the gene ends were 0 bases for V and 4 bases for J; bases not matched to a gene: 12. DNA for the CDR3: TGTGCCAGCAGCCAAGAATTCGACTCACAGGGGAAGTACGAGCAGTACTTC. The encoded protein is CASSQEFDSQGKYEQYF.

V is TRBV9 and J is TRBJ2-2; D is unresolved. The V end lost 4 bases, the J end lost 2 bases, and 3 bases lay between the germline ends. This CDR3 is built from 12 residues. Germline CDR1 SGDLS, CDR2 YYNGEE. The CDR3 DNA reads as TGTGCCAGCAGCATTAACACCGGGGAGCTGTTTTTT. Its translation: CASSINTGELFF.

V and J are TRBV6-2 or TRBV6-3 and TRBJ1-5; TRBD1 is a possible D gene (6 bases). The CDR3 runs 12 residues. Between the trimmed V and J ends, which lost 5 bases and 4 bases, there was a span of 6 bases. Per the germline V gene, CDR1 is MNHEY and CDR2 is SVGEGT. The CDR3 nucleotides are TGTGCCAGCAGTACAGGGAATCAGCCCCAGCATTTT. Its translation is CASSTGNQPQHF.

The chain carries TRBV15 and TRBJ2-7; D is undetermined. V was shortened by 3 bases and J by 3 bases, with 9 bases between the two germline ends. Germline CDR1 reads LNHNV; CDR2 reads YYDKDF (reference sequence). The CDR3 spans 13 residues. CDR3 DNA sequence: TGTGCCACCAGCAGCGGGTTCGGCTACGAGCAGTACTTC. Its translation is CATSSGFGYEQYF. The full variable domain, with the rest looked up from reference TRBV15 and TRBJ2-7, is DAMVIQNPRYQVTQFGKPVTLSCSQTLNHNVMYWYQQKSSQAPKLLFHYYDKDFNNEADTPDNFQSRRPNTSFCFLDIRSPGLGDTAMYLCATSSGFGYEQYFGPGTRLTVT.

The chain links TRBV2 to TRBJ2-5; 7 bases map to TRBD2. This CDR3 has 12 amino acids. V gave up 10 bases and J gave up 3 bases; unmatched junction bases: 5. The germline gives CDR1 SNHLY, CDR2 FYNNEI. The CDR3 loop reads CAITRGEETQYF. The DNA of the CDR3 is TGTGCCATCACCCGGGGGGAAGAGACCCAGTACTTC.

The chain employs TRBV7-9 and TRBJ2-1; 7 nucleotides align to TRBD2. The junction had 8 bases not matched to a gene; V was cut back by 5 bases and J by 4 bases. The CDR3 is made up of 15 amino acids. The germline CDR1 and CDR2 sequences are SEHNR and FQNEAQ (reference sequence). The CDR3 DNA reads as TGTGCCAGCAGCCTGGTCGCTAGCGGATACAATGAGCAGTTCTTC. It yields the protein CASSLVASGYNEQFF. The full variable domain, rest sourced from reference TRBV7-9 and TRBJ2-1, is DTGVSQNPRHKITKRGQNVTFRCDPISEHNRLYWYRQTLGQGPEFLTYFQNEAQLEKSRLLSDRFSAERPKGSFSTLEIQRTEQGDSAMYLCASSLVASGYNEQFFGPGTRLTVL.

V is TRBV27 and J is TRBJ1-4; weak D call: TRBD1 (6 bases). CDR3 size: 13 residues. Trimming removed 8 bases at V and 8 bases at J, with 15 bases between. The germline V gene has CDR1 MNHEY and CDR2 SMNVEV (reference sequence). The CDR3, as DNA: TGTGCCAGCCGAGGGGGGGCGCGGGAAAAACTGTTTTTT. This encodes CASRGGAREKLFF.

The chain joins TRBV7-2 to TRBJ2-7; D remains unclear. Germline V gene sequence: CDR1 SGHTA, CDR2 FQGNSA. The CDR3 totals 14 residues. The V and J ends lost 4 bases and 1 base respectively, with 11 bases between them. The CDR3 DNA reads as TGTGCCAGCAGCTCTACTGACCGTTCCTACGAGCAGTACTTC. This encodes CASSSTDRSYEQYF.

The chain recombines TRBV12-5 with TRBJ2-1; 7 bases are shared with TRBD1. Looked up from germline, CDR1 is LGHNT and CDR2 is FRNRAP. CDR3 length: 12 residues. V shed 5 bases and J 7 bases; nucleotides not matched to a gene: 2. The chain's CDR3 is CASGEQGNEQFF. The CDR3 nucleotides are TGTGCTAGTGGTGAACAGGGGAATGAGCAGTTCTTC.

This clonotype was found a few times. The DNA of the CDR3 is TGTGCCAGCAGCTTGGTGGCAGGTTCCTACGAGCAGTACTTC. This encodes CASSLVAGSYEQYF. J is TRBJ2-7 and V is TRBV5-4; D gene uncertain. Germline-derived CDR1 and CDR2 are SGHNT and YYREEE (reference sequence). Trimming stripped 0 bases from V and 1 base from J, with 8 bases between. The CDR3 totals 14 residues.

The sample holds one count of this clonotype. The J gene is TRBJ2-1, the V gene TRBV7-9; D remains unclear. CDR1 SEHNR and CDR2 FQNEAQ come from the germline V gene (reference sequence). Trimming stripped 5 bases from V and 7 bases from J, with 9 bases between. The CDR3 contains 12 residues. CDR3 bases: TGTGCCAGCAGCCCTCCCTTGAATGAGCAGTTCTTC. As protein: CASSPPLNEQFF.

This clonotype has just one count. This rearrangement joins TRBV27 to TRBJ1-2, with TRBD1 as a possible D gene (6 bases). The CDR3 runs 15 residues. Germline V gene data show CDR1 as MNHEY and CDR2 as SMNVEV (reference sequence). Deletions cut 6 bases from V and 6 bases from J, with 20 bases between. The CDR3 spells CASSRTATARNGYTF. The CDR3 region has the DNA TGTGCCAGCAGCCGGACAGCGACAGCCAGGAATGGCTACACCTTC.

DNA of the CDR3: TGTGCCAGCAGCGTAGCTTGGACTAGCGCGAATGAGCAGTTCTTC. This sequence encodes CASSVAWTSANEQFF. J is TRBJ2-1 and V is TRBV9; TRBD2 matches 9 bases. The CDR3 covers 15 residues. The trim removed 0 bases at V and 7 bases at J, leaving 5 bases unmatched. CDR1 and CDR2 from the germline V gene are SGDLS and YYNGEE.

The J gene is TRBJ2-7, the V gene TRBV27; TRBD1 agrees at 7 bases. The V gene's germline CDR1 is MNHEY and CDR2 SMNVEV (reference sequence). This CDR3 comprises 14 residues. The trim removed 6 bases at V and 4 bases at J, leaving 9 bases unmatched. CDR3 loop: CASRLTGPVYEQYF. Written as DNA, the CDR3 is TGTGCCAGCAGATTGACAGGGCCGGTTTACGAGCAGTACTTC.

This chain links TRBV19 with TRBJ2-7; D not resolved. V lost 6 bases and J 3 bases, leaving 12 bases between the germline ends. This CDR3 spans 13 amino acids. Germline V CDR1 and CDR2: LNHDA, SQIVND (reference sequence). The CDR3 sequence is CASSSDILYEQYF. In nucleotides, the CDR3 is TGTGCCAGTAGCAGTGACATCCTCTACGAGCAGTACTTC.

The chain uses TRBV27 and TRBJ2-1; 14 bases match TRBD2. This CDR3 is built from 14 residues. After removal of 5 bases from V and 9 bases from J, the junction contained 3 bases not matched to a gene. CDR1 is MNHEY and CDR2 is SMNVEV in the germline V gene (reference sequence). For the CDR3, the DNA is TGTGCCAGCAGTAGGGGACTAGCGGGGGTTGAGCAGTTCTTC. Translated: CASSRGLAGVEQFF.

The rearrangement uses TRBV4-3 and TRBJ2-3; 7 bases match TRBD2. This CDR3 spans 16 amino acids. V gave up 6 bases and J gave up 7 bases; unmatched junction bases: 16. Germline V CDR1 and CDR2: LGHNA, YSLEER. The DNA for the CDR3 is TGCGCCAGCAGACTCGAGCGGGGCCTACGGGGAAATACGCAGTATTTT. Translation: CASRLERGLRGNTQYF.